This record concerns one TCR beta chain sequence. This sample was included in a study of cytomegalovirus exposure and HLA in healthy donors. It was with 60 Vbeta and 13 Jbeta primers that the PCR ran. Measured with immunoSEQ multiplex PCR; TCRdb has only the in-frame clones, and not every one. This sample yields about 170,000 clones, of which about 80% are seen a single time; less than 9% belongs to the top ten. The CDR3 consists of 16 residues. The ends were cut back, 6 bases at V and 0 bases at J, with 16 bases in the middle. Germline assignment: CDR1 MNHEY and CDR2 SMNVEV (reference sequence). The source is a young man in good health and CMV-seropositive. V and J are TRBV27 and TRBJ2-3; D is perhaps TRBD1 (6 bases). Source material: PBMCs. The CDR3 spells CASRIQGTLSTDTQYF. CDR3 DNA sequence: TGTGCCAGCAGGATACAAGGGACACTAAGCACAGATACGCAGTATTTT.